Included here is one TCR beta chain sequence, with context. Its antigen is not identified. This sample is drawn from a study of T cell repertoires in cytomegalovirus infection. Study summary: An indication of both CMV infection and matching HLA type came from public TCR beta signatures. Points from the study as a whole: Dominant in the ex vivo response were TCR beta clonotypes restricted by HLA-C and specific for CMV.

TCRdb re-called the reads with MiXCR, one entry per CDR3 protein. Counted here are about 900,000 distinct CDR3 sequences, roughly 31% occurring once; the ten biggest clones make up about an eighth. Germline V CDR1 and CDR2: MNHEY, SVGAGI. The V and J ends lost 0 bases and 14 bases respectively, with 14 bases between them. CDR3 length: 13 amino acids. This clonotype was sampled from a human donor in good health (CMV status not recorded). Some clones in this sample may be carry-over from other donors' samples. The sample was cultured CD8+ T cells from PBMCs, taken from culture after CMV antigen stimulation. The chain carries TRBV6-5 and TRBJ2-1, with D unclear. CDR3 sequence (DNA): TGTGCCAGCAGTTACTCGGATTGGTCCCCGGAGTTCTTC. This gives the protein CASSYSDWSPEFF.